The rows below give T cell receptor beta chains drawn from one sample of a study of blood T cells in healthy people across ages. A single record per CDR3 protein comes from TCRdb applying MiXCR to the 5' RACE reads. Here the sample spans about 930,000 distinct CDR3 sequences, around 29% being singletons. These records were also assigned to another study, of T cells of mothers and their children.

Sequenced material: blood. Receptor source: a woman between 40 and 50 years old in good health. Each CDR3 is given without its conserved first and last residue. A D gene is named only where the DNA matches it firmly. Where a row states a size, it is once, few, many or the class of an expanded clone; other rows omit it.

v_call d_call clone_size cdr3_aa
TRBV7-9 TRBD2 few ASSSGGPGNIQY
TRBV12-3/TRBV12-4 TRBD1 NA ASRLGTGTGELF
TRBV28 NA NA AGSYSPWNTEAF
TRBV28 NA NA ASSWSGTLNQPQH
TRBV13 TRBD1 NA ASSFPGTGGTDTQY
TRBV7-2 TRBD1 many ASSWGQGLYEQY
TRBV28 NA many ASNTPLWDGSYEQY
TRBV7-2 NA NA ASSSGHRYYEQY
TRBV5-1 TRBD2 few ASSLALAGGPSRWGEQF
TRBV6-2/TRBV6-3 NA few ASNPRRGGHTDTQY
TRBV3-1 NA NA ASSQDWANYGYT
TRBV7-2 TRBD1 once ASSLERGQGAGYT
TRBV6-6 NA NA ASSSEQGRTEAF
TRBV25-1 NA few ASSVLGKETQY
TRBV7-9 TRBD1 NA ASSPSTGKASNEKLF
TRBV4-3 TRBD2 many ASSQESSGGASAKNIQY
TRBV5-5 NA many ASSWEDGNTIY
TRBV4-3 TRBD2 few ASSQTSVNEQF
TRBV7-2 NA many ASSLVTDYEQY
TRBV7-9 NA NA AGSFNSKIRGYT
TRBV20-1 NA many SARVEGWGNEQY
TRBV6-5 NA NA ASSYSEQTSWYEQY
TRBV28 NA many ASSFPIRAASNYNEQF
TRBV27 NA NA ASRGGRMNTEAF
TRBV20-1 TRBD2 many SANKRGPYFHTDTQY
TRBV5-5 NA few ASSPSGESYGYT
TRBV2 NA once ASTRGENTETF
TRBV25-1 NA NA ASRPWGGWGQETQY
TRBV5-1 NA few ASSLFGGAGGTEAF
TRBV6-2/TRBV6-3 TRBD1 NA ASSLTGTYYEQY
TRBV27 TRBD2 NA ASSSGLAGVAGELF
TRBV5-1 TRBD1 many ASSQGQYSYEQY
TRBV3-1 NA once ASRPPFADYNEQF
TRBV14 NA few ASSRRPQIYSGNTIY
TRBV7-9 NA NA ASSSDPSRNYEQY
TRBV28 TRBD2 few ASRAGTSGSLTDTQY
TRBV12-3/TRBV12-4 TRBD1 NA ASSPLPRARGNYGYT
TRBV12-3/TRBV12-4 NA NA ASSFPAAGLNYPGELF
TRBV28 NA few ASSSSGAGRLEQY
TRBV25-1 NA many ASSESGTYQETQY
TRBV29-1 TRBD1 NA SDRTGIGYGYT
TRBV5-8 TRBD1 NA ASSLLEGGGESYEQY
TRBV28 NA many ASISSLWGGARYEQY
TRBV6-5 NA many ASIKGEAF
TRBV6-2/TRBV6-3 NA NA ASSSPLLDTQY
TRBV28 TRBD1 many ASRRDRGGNQPQH
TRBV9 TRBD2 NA ASSVELAGKDERF
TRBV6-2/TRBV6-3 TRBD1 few ASSPRQGTSPLH
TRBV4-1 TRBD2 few ASSFWRGAENEQF
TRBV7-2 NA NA ASSPEAQGYYNEQF
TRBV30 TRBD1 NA AWSQGQGQPQH
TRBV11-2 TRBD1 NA ASSHYQRTGGYGYT
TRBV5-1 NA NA ASSLAARTPDTQY
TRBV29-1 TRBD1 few SVTTGYNEQF
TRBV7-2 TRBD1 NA ASSSDRGNYGHT
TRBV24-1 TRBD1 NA ATSESGTGDNEQF
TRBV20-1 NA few SANAGPGGANVLT
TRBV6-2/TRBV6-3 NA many ASKRGDETQY
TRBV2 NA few ASSLTTIPLYYGYT
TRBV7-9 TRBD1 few ASSLGRGTATSTDTQY